This T cell receptor (beta chain) comes out of a study of OX40 agonist ivuxolimab in advanced cancers. Study background: The group had a mean age of about 60 years, ranged from 23 to 79, and was 75% to 85% male.

Assay used: immunoSEQ multiplex PCR; TCRdb lists only in-frame clones, some missing. Of about 30,000 clones in the sample, roughly four fifths were seen once. Trimming cost V 5 bases and J 4 bases; bases outside gene matches: 10. Germline assignment: CDR1 MNHEY and CDR2 SVGAGI. The CDR3 has 15 amino acids. This clone was detected once. The chain couples TRBV6-5 to TRBJ1-2; 7 bases align to TRBD1. The clonotype comes from an adult with an advanced solid tumor such as melanoma, head and neck, liver or kidney cancer. Sequencing was performed on CD4+ or CD8+ T cells sorted from blood, taken in a trial of the OX40 agonist ivuxolimab. The CDR3 loop is CASSARDRPLYGYTF. CDR3 coding DNA: TGTGCCAGCAGTGCCCGGGACAGACCTCTCTATGGCTACACCTTC.